This T cell receptor beta chain was profiled in a study of shared clonotypes between healthy human individuals. Investigators divided CD4+ cells into CD45RA+ naive and CD45RA-negative memory subsets. Details on this clone: At the DNA level, this CDR3 is encoded by other sequences in the same sample as well.

Germline V gene lookup returns CDR1 SGHNT and CDR2 YYREEE (reference sequence). Trimming cost V 4 bases and J 4 bases; bases outside gene matches: 7. This CDR3 is 15 amino acids long. The protocol was immunoSEQ multiplex PCR, while the TCRdb copy is restricted to in-frame clones and leaves out a portion. The table has approximately 1,000,000 clones, 70% to 85% seen once. The chain combines TRBV5-4 with TRBJ1-2, with 10 positions matching TRBD1. Sequenced: memory CD4+ T cells from PBMCs. Subset of the sample: CD45RA-negative fraction. The TCR was taken from a man younger than 35 in good health. Some clones in this sample may be carry-over from other donors' samples. CDR3 sequence: CASSPRGQGSYGYTF. The DNA of the CDR3 is TGTGCCAGCAGCCCGAGGGGACAGGGGAGCTATGGCTACACCTTC.